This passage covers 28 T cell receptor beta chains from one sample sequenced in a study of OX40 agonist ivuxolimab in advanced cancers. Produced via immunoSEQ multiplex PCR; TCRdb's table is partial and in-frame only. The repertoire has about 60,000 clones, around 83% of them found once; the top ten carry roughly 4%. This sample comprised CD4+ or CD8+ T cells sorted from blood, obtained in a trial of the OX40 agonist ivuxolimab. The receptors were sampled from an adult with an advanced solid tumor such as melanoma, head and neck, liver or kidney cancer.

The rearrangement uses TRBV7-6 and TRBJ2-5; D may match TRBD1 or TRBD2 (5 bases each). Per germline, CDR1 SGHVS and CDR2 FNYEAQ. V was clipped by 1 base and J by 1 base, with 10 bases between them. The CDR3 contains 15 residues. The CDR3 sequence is CASSLVRAGQETQYF. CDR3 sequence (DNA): TGTGCCAGCAGCTTAGTCAGGGCGGGCCAAGAGACCCAGTACTTC.

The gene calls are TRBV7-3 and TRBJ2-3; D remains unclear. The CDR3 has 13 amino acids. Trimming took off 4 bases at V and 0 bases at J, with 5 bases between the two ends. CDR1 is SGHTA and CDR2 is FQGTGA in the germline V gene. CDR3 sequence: CASSSVSTDTQYF. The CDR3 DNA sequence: TGTGCCAGCAGCTCCGTTAGCACAGATACGCAGTATTTT.

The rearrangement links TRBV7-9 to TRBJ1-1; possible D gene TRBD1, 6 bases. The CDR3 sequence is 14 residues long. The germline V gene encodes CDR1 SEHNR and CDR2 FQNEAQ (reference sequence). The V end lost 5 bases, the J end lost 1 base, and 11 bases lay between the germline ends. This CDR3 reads CASSLRTENTEAFF. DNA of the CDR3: TGTGCCAGCAGCCTCCGGACAGAGAACACTGAAGCTTTCTTT.

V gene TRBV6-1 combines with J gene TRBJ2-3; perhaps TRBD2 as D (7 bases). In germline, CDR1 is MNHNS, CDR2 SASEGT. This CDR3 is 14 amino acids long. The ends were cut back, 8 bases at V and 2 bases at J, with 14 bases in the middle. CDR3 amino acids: CASSAGQNTDTQYF. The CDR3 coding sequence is TGTGCCAGCTCAGCGGGACAAAACACAGATACGCAGTATTTT.

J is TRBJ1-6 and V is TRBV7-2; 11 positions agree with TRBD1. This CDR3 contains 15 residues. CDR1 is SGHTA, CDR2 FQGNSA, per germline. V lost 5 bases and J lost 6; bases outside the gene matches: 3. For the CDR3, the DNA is TGTGCCAGCAGCCCCGGGACAGGGGGTAATTCACCCCTCCACTTT. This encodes CASSPGTGGNSPLHF.

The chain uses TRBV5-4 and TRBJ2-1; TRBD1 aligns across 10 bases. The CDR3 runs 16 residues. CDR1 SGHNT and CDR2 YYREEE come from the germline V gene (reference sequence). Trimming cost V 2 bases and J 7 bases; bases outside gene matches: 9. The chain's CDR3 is CASSFGGTGVKNEQFF. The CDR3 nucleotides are TGTGCCAGCAGCTTTGGGGGGACAGGGGTTAAGAATGAGCAGTTCTTC.

The CDR3 sequence: CASSPITNTEAFF. The DNA for the CDR3 is TGTGCCAGCTCACCGATAACGAACACTGAAGCTTTCTTT. This chain links TRBV18 with TRBJ1-1; no firm D call. The germline V and J ends were trimmed by 3 bases and 1 base, with 6 bases remaining between them. The germline gives CDR1 KGHSH, CDR2 LQKENI. This CDR3 spans 13 amino acids. Together with reference TRBV18 and TRBJ1-1, the CDR3 gives the full variable domain: NAGVMQNPRHLVRRRGQEARLRCSPMKGHSHVYWYRQLPEEGLKFMVYLQKENIIDESGMPKERFSAEFPKEGPSILRIQQVVRGDSAAYFCASSPITNTEAFFGQGTRLTVV.

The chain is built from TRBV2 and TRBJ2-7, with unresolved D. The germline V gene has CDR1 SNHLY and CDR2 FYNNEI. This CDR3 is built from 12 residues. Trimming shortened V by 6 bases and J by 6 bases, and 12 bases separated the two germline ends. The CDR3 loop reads CASRPQGPEQYF. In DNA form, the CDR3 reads TGTGCCAGCAGACCCCAAGGTCCCGAGCAGTACTTC.

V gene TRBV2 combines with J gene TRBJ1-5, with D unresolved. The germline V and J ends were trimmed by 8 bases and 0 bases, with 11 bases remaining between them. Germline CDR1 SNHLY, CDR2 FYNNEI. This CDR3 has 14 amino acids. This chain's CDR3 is CASLAGYSNQPQHF. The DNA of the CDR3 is TGTGCCAGCCTTGCGGGATATAGCAATCAGCCCCAGCATTTT.

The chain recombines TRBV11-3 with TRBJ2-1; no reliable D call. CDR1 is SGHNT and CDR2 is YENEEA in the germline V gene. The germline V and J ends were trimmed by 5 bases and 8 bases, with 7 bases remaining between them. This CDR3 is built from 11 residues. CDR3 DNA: TGTGCCAGCAGCGACCCCTATGAGCAGTTCTTC. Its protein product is CASSDPYEQFF.

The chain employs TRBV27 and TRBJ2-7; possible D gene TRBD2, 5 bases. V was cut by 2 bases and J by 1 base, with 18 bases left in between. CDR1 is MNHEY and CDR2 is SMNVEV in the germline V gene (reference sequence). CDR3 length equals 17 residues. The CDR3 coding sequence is TGTGCCAGCAGTTTAGATATTGAGGGAGCGAGGTCCTACGAGCAGTACTTC. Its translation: CASSLDIEGARSYEQYF.

The CDR3 loop is CASSPNGRADGYTF. The DNA of the CDR3 is TGTGCCAGCTCACCAAACGGCAGGGCGGATGGCTACACCTTC. The chain carries TRBV18 and TRBJ1-2; D may be TRBD1 (5 bases). CDR3 size: 14 residues. CDR1 and CDR2 (germline): KGHSH, LQKENI. V was clipped by 2 bases and J by 6 bases, with 13 bases between them.

The CDR3 protein is CASSLDNSLNYGYTF. The DNA for the CDR3 is TGTGCCAGCAGCTTAGATAACAGCCTAAACTATGGCTACACCTTC. V usage is TRBV7-2 and J usage is TRBJ1-2, with D hard to call. Per the germline V gene, CDR1 is SGHTA and CDR2 is FQGNSA. The germline V and J ends were trimmed by 1 base and 2 bases, with 11 bases remaining between them. The CDR3 runs to 15 residues.

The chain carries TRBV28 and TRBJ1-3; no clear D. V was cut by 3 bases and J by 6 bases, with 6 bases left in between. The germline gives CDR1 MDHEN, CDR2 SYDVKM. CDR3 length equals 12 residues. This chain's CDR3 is CASSLRLNTIYF. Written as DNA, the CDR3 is TGTGCCAGCAGTTTGAGGTTAAACACCATATATTTT.

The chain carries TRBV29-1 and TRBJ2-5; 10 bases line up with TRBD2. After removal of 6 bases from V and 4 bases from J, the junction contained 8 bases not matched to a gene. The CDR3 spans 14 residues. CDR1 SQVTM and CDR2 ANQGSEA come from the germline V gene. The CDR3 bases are TGCAGCGTGATACTAGCGGGGATCGGAGAGACCCAGTACTTC. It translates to CSVILAGIGETQYF. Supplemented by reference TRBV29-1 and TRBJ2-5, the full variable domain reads SAVISQKPSRDICQRGTSLTIQCQVDSQVTMMFWYRQQPGQSLTLIATANQGSEATYESGFVIDKFPISRPNLTFSTLTVSNMSPEDSSIYLCSVILAGIGETQYFGPGTRLLVL.

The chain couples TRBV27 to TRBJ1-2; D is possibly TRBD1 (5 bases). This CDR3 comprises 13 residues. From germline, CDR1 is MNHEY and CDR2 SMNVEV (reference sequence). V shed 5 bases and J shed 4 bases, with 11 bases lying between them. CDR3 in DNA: TGTGCCAGCAGTACCCGGGACCTCTATGGCTACACCTTC. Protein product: CASSTRDLYGYTF.

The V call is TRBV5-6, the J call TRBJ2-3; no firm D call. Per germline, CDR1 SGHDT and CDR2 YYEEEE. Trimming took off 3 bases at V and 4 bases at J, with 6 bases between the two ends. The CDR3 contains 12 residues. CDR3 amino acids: CASSWEADTQYF. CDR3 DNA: TGTGCCAGCAGCTGGGAAGCAGATACGCAGTATTTT.

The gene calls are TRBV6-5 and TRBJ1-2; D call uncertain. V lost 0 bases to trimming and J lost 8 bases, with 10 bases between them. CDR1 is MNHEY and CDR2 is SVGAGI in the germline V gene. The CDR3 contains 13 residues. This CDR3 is CASSYSRVGGYTF. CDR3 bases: TGTGCCAGCAGTTACTCGAGGGTTGGGGGCTACACCTTC.

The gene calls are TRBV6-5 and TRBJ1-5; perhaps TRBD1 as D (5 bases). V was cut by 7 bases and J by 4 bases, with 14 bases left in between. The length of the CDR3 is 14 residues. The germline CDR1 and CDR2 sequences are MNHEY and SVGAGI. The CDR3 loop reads CASKRERGNQPQHF. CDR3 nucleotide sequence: TGTGCCAGCAAGCGTGAGAGGGGAAATCAGCCCCAGCATTTT.

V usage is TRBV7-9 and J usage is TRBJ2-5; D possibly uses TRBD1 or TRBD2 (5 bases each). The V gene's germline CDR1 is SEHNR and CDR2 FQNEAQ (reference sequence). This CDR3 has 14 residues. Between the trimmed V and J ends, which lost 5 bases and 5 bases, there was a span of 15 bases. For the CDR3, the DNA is TGTGCCAGCAGCCCTGGGACCATTGGGGAGACCCAGTACTTC. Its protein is CASSPGTIGETQYF. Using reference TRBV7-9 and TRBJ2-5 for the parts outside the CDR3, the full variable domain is DTGVSQNPRHKITKRGQNVTFRCDPISEHNRLYWYRQTLGQGPEFLTYFQNEAQLEKSRLLSDRFSAERPKGSFSTLEIQRTEQGDSAMYLCASSPGTIGETQYFGPGTRLLVL.

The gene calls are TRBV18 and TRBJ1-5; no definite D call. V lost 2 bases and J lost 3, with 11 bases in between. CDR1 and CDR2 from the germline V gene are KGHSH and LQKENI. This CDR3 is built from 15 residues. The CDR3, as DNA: TGTGCCAGCTCACCAAATTGGCAGATCAATCAGCCCCAGCATTTT. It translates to CASSPNWQINQPQHF.

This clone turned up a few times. CDR3 coding DNA: TGTGCCACGGGGAGGAGTAGGACTGAAGCTTTCTTT. Translation gives CATGRSRTEAFF. The gene calls are TRBV28 and TRBJ1-1; D is ambiguous. In germline, CDR1 is MDHEN, CDR2 SYDVKM. V was cut by 10 bases and J by 5 bases, with 14 bases left in between. CDR3 length equals 12 residues.

The CDR3 reads CASSLRMGGNTIYF. CDR3 bases: TGTGCCAGCAGCCTAAGGATGGGCGGAAACACCATATATTTT. This chain links TRBV28 with TRBJ1-3, with no clear D. The CDR3 has 14 amino acids. Germline lookup yields CDR1 MDHEN and CDR2 SYDVKM. Trimming removed 6 bases at V and 4 bases at J, with 13 bases between.

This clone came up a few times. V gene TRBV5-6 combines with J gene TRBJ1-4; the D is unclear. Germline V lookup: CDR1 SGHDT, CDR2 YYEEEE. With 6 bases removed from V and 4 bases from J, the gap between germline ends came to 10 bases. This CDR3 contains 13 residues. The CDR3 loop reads CASTVQINEKLFF. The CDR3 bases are TGTGCCAGCACCGTACAGATTAATGAAAAACTGTTTTTT.

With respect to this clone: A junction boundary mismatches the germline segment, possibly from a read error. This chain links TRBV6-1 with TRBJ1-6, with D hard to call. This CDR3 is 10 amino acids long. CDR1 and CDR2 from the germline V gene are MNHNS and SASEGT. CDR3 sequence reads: CASTEGKAVF. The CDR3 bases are TGTGCCAGCACGGAGGGAAAGGCCGTCTTT.

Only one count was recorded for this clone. CDR3 region: CASSSPGTEETQYF. CDR3 DNA: TGTGCCAGCAGCTCCCCCGGGACAGAAGAGACCCAGTACTTC. The rearrangement uses TRBV5-4 and TRBJ2-5; 7 bases line up with TRBD1. V gave up 3 bases and J gave up 3 bases; unmatched junction bases: 5. Germline CDR1 is SGHNT and CDR2 is YYREEE (reference sequence). The CDR3 covers 14 residues.

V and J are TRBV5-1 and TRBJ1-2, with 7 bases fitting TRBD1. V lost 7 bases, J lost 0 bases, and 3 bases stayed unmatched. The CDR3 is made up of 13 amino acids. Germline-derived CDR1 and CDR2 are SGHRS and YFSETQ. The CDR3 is CASQGQPNYGYTF. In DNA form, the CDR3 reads TGCGCCAGCCAGGGACAGCCTAACTATGGCTACACCTTC.

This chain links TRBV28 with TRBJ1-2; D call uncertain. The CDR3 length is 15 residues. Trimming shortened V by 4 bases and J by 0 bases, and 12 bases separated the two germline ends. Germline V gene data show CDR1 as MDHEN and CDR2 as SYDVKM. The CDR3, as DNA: TGTGCCAGCAGTTCAGGAACCCCAGCTAACTATGGCTACACCTTC. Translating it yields CASSSGTPANYGYTF.